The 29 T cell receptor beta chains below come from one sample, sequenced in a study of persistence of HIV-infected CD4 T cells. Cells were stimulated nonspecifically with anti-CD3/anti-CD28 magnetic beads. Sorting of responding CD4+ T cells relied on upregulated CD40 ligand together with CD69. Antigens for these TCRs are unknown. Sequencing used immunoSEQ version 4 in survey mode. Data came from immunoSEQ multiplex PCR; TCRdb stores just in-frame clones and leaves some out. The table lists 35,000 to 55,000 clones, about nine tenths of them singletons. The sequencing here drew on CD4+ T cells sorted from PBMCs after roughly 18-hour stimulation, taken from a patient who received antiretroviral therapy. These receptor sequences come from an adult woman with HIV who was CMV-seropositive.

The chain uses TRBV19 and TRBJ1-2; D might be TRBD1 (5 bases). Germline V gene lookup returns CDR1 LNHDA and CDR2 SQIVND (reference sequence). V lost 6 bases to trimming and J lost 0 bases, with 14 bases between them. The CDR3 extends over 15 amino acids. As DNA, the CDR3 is TGTGCCAGTAGGAGGGGCGCGTCTACTAACTATGGCTACACCTTC. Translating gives CASRRGASTNYGYTF.

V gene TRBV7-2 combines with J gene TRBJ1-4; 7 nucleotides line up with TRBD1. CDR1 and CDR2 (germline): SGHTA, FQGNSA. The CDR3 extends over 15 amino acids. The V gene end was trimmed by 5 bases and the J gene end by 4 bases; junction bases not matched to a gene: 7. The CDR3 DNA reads TGTGCCAGCAGCGCTCAGGGGGGAAATAATGAAAAACTGTTTTTT. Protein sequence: CASSAQGGNNEKLFF.

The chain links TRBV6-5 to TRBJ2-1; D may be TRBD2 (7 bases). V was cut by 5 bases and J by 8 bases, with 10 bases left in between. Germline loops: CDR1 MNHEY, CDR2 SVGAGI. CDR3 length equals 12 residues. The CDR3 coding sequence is TGTGCCAGCAGTAACGGGGGGCATGAGCAGTTCTTC. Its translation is CASSNGGHEQFF.

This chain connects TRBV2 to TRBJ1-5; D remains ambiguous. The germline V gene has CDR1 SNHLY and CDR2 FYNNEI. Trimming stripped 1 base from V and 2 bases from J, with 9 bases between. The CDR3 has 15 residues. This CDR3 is CASSEGRGGNQPQHF. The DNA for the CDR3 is TGTGCCAGCAGTGAAGGTCGAGGAGGCAATCAGCCCCAGCATTTT.

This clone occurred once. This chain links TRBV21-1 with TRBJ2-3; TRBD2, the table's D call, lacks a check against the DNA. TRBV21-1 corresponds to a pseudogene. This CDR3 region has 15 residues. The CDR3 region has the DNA TGTGCCTCTTTAAGGGGGGGGCGCTTCACAGATACGCAGTATTTT. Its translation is CASLRGGRFTDTQYF.

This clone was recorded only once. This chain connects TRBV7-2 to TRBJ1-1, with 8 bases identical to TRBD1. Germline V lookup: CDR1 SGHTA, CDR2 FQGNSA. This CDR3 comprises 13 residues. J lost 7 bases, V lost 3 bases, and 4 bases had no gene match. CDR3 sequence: CASSFQGAGEAFF. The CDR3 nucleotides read TGTGCCAGCAGCTTTCAGGGGGCTGGTGAAGCTTTCTTT. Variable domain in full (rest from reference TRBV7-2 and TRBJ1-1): GAGVSQSPSNKVTEKGKDVELRCDPISGHTALYWYRQSLGQGLEFLIYFQGNSAPDKSGLPSDRFSAERTGGSVSTLTIQRTQQEDSAVYLCASSFQGAGEAFFGQGTRLTVV.

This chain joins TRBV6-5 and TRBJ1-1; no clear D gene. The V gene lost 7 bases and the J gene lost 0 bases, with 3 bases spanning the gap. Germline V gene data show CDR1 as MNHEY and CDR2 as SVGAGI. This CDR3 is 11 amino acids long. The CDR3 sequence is CASTLNTEAFF. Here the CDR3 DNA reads TGTGCCAGCACGCTGAACACTGAAGCTTTCTTT.

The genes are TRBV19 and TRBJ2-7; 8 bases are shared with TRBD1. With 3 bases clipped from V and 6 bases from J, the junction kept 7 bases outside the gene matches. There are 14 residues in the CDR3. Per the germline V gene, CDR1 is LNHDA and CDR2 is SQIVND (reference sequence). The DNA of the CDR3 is TGTGCCAGTAGTATTGGGACAGGCCAGGGCGAGCAGTACTTC. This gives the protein CASSIGTGQGEQYF.

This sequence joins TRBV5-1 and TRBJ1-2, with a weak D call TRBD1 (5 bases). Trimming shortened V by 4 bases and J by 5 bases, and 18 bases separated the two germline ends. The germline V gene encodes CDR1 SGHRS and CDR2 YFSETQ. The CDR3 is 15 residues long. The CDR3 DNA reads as TGCGCCAGCAGCGAACAGGTCGCCGGGAGGTATGGCTACACCTTC. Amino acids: CASSEQVAGRYGYTF.

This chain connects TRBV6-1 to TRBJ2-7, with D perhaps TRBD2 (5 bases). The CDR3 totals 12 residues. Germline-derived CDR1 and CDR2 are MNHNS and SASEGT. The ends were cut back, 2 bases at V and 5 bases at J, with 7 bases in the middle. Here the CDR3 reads CASSEIGDEQYV. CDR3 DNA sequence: TGTGCCAGCAGTGAAATCGGGGACGAGCAGTACGTC.

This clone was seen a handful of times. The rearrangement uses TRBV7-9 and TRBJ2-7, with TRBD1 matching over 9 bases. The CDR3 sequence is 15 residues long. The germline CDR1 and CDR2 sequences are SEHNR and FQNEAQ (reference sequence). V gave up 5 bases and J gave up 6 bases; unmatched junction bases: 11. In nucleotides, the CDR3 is TGTGCCAGCAGCGGACGCGGACAGGGGCGAGGCGAGCAGTACTTC. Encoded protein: CASSGRGQGRGEQYF.

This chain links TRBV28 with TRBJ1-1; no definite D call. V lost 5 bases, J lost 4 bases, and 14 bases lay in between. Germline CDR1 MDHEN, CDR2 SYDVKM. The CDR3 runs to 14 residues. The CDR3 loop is CASSPLSIGTEAFF. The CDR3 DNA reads TGTGCCAGCAGTCCCCTCTCGATAGGCACTGAAGCTTTCTTT.

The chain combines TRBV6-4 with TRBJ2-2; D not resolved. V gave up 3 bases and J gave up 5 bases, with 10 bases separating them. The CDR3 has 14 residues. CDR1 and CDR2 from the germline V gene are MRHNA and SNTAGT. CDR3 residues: CASSELGSTGELFF. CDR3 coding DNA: TGTGCCAGCAGTGAGCTGGGGTCAACCGGGGAGCTGTTTTTT.

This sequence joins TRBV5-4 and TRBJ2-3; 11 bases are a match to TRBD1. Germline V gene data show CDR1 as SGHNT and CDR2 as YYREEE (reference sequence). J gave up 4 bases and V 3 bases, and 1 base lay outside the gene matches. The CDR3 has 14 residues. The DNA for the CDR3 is TGTGCCAGCAGCTGGGGACAGGGGGCAGATACGCAGTATTTT. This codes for CASSWGQGADTQYF.

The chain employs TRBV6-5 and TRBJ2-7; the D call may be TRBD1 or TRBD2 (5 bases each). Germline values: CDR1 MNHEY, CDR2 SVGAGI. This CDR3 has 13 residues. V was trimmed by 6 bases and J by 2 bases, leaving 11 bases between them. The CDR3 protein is CASRFGATYEQYV. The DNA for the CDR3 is TGTGCCAGCAGATTCGGGGCGACCTACGAGCAGTACGTC.

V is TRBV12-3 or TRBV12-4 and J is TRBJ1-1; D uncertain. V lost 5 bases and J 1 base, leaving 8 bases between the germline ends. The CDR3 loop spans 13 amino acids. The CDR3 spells CASSPRQNTEAFF. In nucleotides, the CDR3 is TGTGCCAGCAGTCCCCGGCAGAACACTGAAGCTTTCTTT.

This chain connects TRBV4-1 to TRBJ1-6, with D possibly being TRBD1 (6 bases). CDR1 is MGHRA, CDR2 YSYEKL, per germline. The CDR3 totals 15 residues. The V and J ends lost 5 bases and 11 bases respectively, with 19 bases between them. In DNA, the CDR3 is TGCGCCAGCAGCAAGCAGGGGTTGTTCGATCCACCCCTCCACTTT. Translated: CASSKQGLFDPPLHF.

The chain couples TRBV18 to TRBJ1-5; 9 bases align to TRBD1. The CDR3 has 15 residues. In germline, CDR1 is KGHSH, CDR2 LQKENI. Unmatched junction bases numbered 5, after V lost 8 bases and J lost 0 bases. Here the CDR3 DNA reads TGTGCCAGCCGCGGGACAGGGTATAGCAATCAGCCCCAGCATTTT. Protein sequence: CASRGTGYSNQPQHF.

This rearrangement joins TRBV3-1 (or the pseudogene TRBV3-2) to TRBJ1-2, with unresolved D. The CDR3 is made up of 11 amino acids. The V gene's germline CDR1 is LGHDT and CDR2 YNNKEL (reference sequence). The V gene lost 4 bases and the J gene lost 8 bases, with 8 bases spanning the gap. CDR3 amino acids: CASSRGSGYTF. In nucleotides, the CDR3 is TGTGCCAGCAGCCGAGGTAGCGGCTACACCTTC.

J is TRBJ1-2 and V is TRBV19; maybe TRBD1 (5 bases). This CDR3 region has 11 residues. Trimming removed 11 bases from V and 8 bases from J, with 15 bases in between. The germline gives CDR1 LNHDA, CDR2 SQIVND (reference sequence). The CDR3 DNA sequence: TGTGCCTCAAACGGGGGAAGCGGCTACACCTTC. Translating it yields CASNGGSGYTF.

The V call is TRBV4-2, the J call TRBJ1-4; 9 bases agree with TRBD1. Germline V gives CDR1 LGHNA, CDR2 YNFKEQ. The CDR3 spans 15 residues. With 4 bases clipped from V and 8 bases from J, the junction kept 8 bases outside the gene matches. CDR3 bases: TGTGCCAGCAGCCGACAGGGGGAAATTTTAGAAAAACTGTTTTTT. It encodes CASSRQGEILEKLFF.

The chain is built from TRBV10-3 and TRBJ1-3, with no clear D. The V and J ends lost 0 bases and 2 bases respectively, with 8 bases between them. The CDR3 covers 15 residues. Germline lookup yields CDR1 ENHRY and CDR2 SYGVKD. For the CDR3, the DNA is TGTGCCATCAGTGAGTCAGGCCAGACTGGAAACACCATATATTTT. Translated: CAISESGQTGNTIYF.

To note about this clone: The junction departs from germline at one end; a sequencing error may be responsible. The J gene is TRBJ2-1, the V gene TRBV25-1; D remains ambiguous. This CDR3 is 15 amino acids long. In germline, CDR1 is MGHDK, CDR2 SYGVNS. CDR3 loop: CAGSRLVWGSNEQFF. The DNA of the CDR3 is TGTGCCGGCAGCAGACTGGTTTGGGGTTCCAATGAGCAGTTCTTC.

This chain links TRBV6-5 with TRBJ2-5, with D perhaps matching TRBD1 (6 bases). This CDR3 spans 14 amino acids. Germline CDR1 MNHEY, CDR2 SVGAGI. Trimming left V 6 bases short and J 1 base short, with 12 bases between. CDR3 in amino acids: CASRQGRLQETQYF. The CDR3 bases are TGTGCCAGCAGACAGGGACGGCTCCAAGAGACCCAGTACTTC.

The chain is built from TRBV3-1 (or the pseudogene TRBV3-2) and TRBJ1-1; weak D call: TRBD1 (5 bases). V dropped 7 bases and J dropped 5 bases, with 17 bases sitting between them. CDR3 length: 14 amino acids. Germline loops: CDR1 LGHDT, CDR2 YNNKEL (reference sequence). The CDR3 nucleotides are TGTGCCAGCACCACCGTCCAGGGAGGTACTGAAGCTTTCTTT. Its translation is CASTTVQGGTEAFF.

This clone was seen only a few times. The CDR3 DNA follows: TGCGCCAGCAGCTTGTCTTCAGGGGCCTACGAGCAGTACGTC. It yields the protein CASSLSSGAYEQYV. The chain is built from TRBV5-1 and TRBJ2-7, with TRBD1 as a possible D gene (6 bases). The V end was cut by 1 base, the J end by 2 bases, with 10 bases between. There are 14 residues in the CDR3. CDR1 SGHRS and CDR2 YFSETQ come from the germline V gene.

The CDR3 nucleotides read TGCGCCAGCAGCTTGGTCCCCAGAGCTGTCTCTGGAAACACCATATATTTT. This codes for CASSLVPRAVSGNTIYF. The genes are TRBV5-1 and TRBJ1-3; D call uncertain. The CDR3 contains 17 residues. Germline V gene data show CDR1 as SGHRS and CDR2 as YFSETQ. Trimming removed 0 bases at V and 0 bases at J, with 13 bases between.

The CDR3 loop reads CASSGLTAGSGANVLTF. The CDR3, as DNA: TGTGCCAGCAGTGGCCTTACGGCCGGCTCTGGGGCCAACGTCCTGACTTTC. V gene TRBV6-1 combines with J gene TRBJ2-6; D unresolved. CDR1 is MNHNS and CDR2 is SASEGT in the germline V gene. Trimming took off 4 bases at V and 0 bases at J, with 13 bases between the two ends. CDR3 length: 17 amino acids.

The CDR3 DNA sequence: TGTGCCTGGAGTGTAGGCGGGGCTGGCTACACCTTC. Its protein is CAWSVGGAGYTF. The rearrangement joins TRBV30 to TRBJ1-2; D might be TRBD1 (5 bases). The CDR3 runs 12 residues. Between the trimmed V and J ends, which lost 0 bases and 7 bases, there was a span of 9 bases. Per germline, CDR1 GTSNPN and CDR2 SVGIG (reference sequence).